This T cell receptor beta chain was observed in a study of HIV-infected children after antiretroviral therapy interruption. Whole-study context: Recorded EBV and CMV exposure existed for most children. Findings and limits, study-wide: Shared-triplet CDR3 clusters increased after treatment interruption in a few patients, significant only when one outlier was excluded.

A 3' RACE protocol on RNA, with unique molecular identifiers, produced the TCR library. From the 3' RACE reads, TCRdb called clonotypes with MiXCR, one entry per CDR3 protein. The data contain some 7,300 distinct CDR3 sequences, around a sixth of them singletons. Specified treatment: PENTA 11 planned treatment interruption arm or continuous ART arm. This clonotype showed up many times. The antigen is unknown. Germline loops: CDR1 MDHEN, CDR2 SYDVKM. The CDR3 spans 19 residues. The V gene end was trimmed by 6 bases and the J gene end by 0 bases; junction bases not matched to a gene: 20. Sequenced material: CD45RO+ CD8+ T cells from PBMCs, pooled from several time points, taken from a donor given antiretroviral therapy, either interrupted or continuous. As for subset: memory CD8+ CD45RO+ CD45RA- T cells. The receptor was derived from a pool of human donors with HIV. V and J are TRBV28 and TRBJ2-7, with 7 bases fitting TRBD2. DNA of the CDR3: TGTGCCAGCAGCCAAGTATGGAGACTAGCTAGGCCGCCCTCCTACGAGCAGTACTTC. Its protein product is CASSQVWRLARPPSYEQYF.